These 5 T cell receptor beta chains originate from one sample sequenced in a study of shared clonotypes between healthy human individuals. The table came from immunoSEQ multiplex PCR; TCRdb's copy has only in-frame clones and leaves some out. The table has over a million clones, over 95% seen once; the top ten hold roughly 1.2%. Sequenced sample: naive CD4+ T cells sorted from blood. Subset here: CD45RA+ positively selected. The receptor set was obtained from a man younger than 40 in good health.

In DNA form, the CDR3 reads TGTGCCAGCGCATCGGGGGGCTCCTACAATGAGCAGTTCTTC. This sequence encodes CASASGGSYNEQFF. The chain employs TRBV6-4 and TRBJ2-1; TRBD2 matches at 7 bases. The CDR3 has 14 amino acids. CDR1 is MRHNA and CDR2 is SNTAGT in the germline V gene. J was trimmed by 0 bases and V by 8 bases; bases with no gene match: 4.

The rearrangement links TRBV9 to TRBJ2-3; TRBD2 matches at 16 bases. The CDR3 is 18 amino acids. Germline CDR1 and CDR2: SGDLS and YYNGEE. V shed 4 bases, J shed 2 bases, and the junction held 7 bases outside the gene matches. The CDR3 bases are TGTGCCAGCAGCTCGGGACTAGCGGGAGGGGGCTTCACAGATACGCAGTATTTT. It codes for CASSSGLAGGGFTDTQYF.

This chain joins TRBV10-3 and TRBJ2-7; 9 nucleotides line up with TRBD2. V dropped 6 bases and J dropped 7; count of bases not matched to a gene: 13. This CDR3 comprises 15 residues. Germline V gene sequence: CDR1 ENHRY, CDR2 SYGVKD. CDR3 sequence (DNA): TGTGCCATCAGGCACAATAGCGGGGGCGCGGAAGAGCAGTACTTC. Translated, it gives CAIRHNSGGAEEQYF.

The genes are TRBV10-3 and TRBJ1-1; weak D call: TRBD1 (5 bases). Germline V lookup: CDR1 ENHRY, CDR2 SYGVKD. The CDR3 length is 14 residues. Trimming removed 4 bases from V and 4 bases from J, with 13 bases in between. DNA for the CDR3: TGTGCCATCAGTGGGGACGGTGGCGGCACTGAAGCTTTCTTT. It yields the protein CAISGDGGGTEAFF.

CDR3 residues: CASSLIRDSHYSNQPQHF. The CDR3 DNA is TGTGCCAGCAGTTTAATCCGGGACAGCCACTATAGCAATCAGCCCCAGCATTTT. This rearrangement joins TRBV28 to TRBJ1-5; TRBD1 matches at 7 bases. The V gene's germline CDR1 is MDHEN and CDR2 SYDVKM. The junction had 10 bases not matched to a gene; V was cut back by 2 bases and J by 0 bases. This CDR3 spans 18 amino acids.